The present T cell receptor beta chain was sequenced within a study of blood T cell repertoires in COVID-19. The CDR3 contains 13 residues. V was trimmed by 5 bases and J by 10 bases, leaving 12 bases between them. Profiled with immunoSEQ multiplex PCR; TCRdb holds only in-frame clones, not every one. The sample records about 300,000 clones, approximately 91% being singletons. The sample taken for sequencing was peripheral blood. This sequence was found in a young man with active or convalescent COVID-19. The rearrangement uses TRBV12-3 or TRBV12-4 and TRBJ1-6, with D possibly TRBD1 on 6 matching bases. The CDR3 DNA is TGTGCCAGCAGTCCCTCAGGGGAGTCACCCCTCCACTTT. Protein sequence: CASSPSGESPLHF.